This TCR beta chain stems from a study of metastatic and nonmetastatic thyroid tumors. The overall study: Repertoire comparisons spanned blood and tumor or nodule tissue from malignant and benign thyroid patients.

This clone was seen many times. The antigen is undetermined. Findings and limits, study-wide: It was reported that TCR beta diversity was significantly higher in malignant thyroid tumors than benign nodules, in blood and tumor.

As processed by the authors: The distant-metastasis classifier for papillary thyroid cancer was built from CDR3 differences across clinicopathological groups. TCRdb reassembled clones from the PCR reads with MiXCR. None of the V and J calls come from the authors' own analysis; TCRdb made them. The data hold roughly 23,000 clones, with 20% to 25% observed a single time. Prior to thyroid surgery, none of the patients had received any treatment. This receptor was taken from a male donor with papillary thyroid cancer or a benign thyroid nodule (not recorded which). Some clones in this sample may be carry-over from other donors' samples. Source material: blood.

CDR3: CASSLPGLAGVEQYF. CDR3 coding DNA: TGTGCCAGCAGTTTACCGGGACTAGCGGGAGTCGAGCAGTACTTC. The J gene is TRBJ2-7, the V gene TRBV28, with 14 positions matching TRBD2. CDR3 length: 15 amino acids. J lost 6 bases, V lost 2 bases, and 3 bases had no gene match. Germline assignment: CDR1 MDHEN and CDR2 SYDVKM.